This T cell receptor (beta chain) was observed in a study of T-cell memory formation after mild COVID-19. The overall study: For the most part, TCR clusters were specific to one donor.

Regarding this clonotype: The target antigen is unknown.

General study findings and limits: Researchers report contracting CD4+ clones mostly in CM and EM, with CD8+ clones in EMRA. Memory cells collected pre-infection included some clones that later responded, suggesting cross-reactive memory joined.

TCRdb passed the 5' RACE reads through MiXCR, listing each CDR3 protein once. The sample has some 330,000 distinct CDR3 sequences; 21% are singletons. The sequence was obtained from an adult woman who had mild COVID-19 (a few samples of this study predate the infection). Cell type and time point are not known. The specimen sequenced was PBMCs or a T cell subset sorted from them (not recorded which).

CDR3 region: CASSPQGSMNTEAFF. Here the CDR3 DNA reads TGTGCCAGCAGCCCACAGGGGTCCATGAACACTGAAGCTTTCTTT. V is TRBV7-9 and J is TRBJ1-1, with 7 bases fitting TRBD1. CDR1 SEHNR and CDR2 FQNEAQ come from the germline V gene (reference sequence). The CDR3 is 15 amino acids. The J segment lost 0 bases and the V segment lost 5 bases, leaving 6 bases of the junction unmatched.